This TCR beta chain was captured in a study of long-term antiretroviral therapy in people with HIV. Sequencing used immunoSEQ v3.0 at survey level. Here immunoSEQ multiplex PCR was the method, and the copy in TCRdb shows in-frame clones only, minus some. The data hold some 25,000 clones, with 65% to 85% observed a single time. Note on this clone: The antigen is not known.

Trimming cost V 2 bases and J 7 bases, with 5 bases left between them. The CDR3 has 11 residues. The germline V gene encodes CDR1 SGDLS and CDR2 YYNGEE. General study findings and limits: Despite increasing after ART, diversity remained lower than that of transplant donor controls.

The V and J genes are TRBV9 and TRBJ2-3, with a tentative D call TRBD2 (5 bases). The source was unsorted PBMCs, collected 4.1 to 4.5 years after starting antiretroviral therapy. This receptor was identified in a young man with HIV. CDR3 loop: CASSVGNTQYF. The CDR3 bases are TGTGCCAGCAGCGTCGGGAATACGCAGTATTTT.